The 31 T cell receptor beta chains in this list originate from one sample, sequenced in a study of shared clonotypes between healthy human individuals. The naive CD8 fraction comprised CD45RO-negative cells positively selected for CCR7 and excluded terminally differentiated effector memory CD45RA+ cells. The repertoire was sequenced with immunoSEQ multiplex PCR; TCRdb's copy has only in-frame clones and lacks some. Of about 2 million clones in the sample, approximately 94% were seen once. Source material: naive CD8+ T cells sorted from blood. The origin of the receptors is a young man in good health.

This sequence joins TRBV5-1 and TRBJ2-2; possible D gene TRBD2, 5 bases. V lost 0 bases and J 4 bases, leaving 13 bases between the germline ends. Germline V lookup: CDR1 SGHRS, CDR2 YFSETQ. The CDR3 contains 16 residues. The chain's CDR3 is CASSLEGSSGTGELFF. The CDR3 DNA sequence: TGCGCCAGCAGCTTGGAAGGGAGTTCGGGCACCGGGGAGCTGTTTTTT.

The genes are TRBV28 and TRBJ2-2, with 10 nucleotides matching TRBD1. This CDR3 contains 17 residues. The V segment lost 6 bases and the J segment 1 base; nucleotides outside the gene matches: 8. CDR1 and CDR2 (germline): MDHEN, SYDVKM. CDR3 in DNA: TGTGCCAGCAGGGGCGGACAGGGGGTTGTGAACACCGGGGAGCTGTTTTTT. Amino acid sequence: CASRGGQGVVNTGELFF.

This rearrangement joins TRBV30 to TRBJ2-7; 9 positions agree with TRBD1. Germline CDR1 reads GTSNPN; CDR2 reads SVGIG (reference sequence). The CDR3 extends over 12 amino acids. The J segment lost 6 bases and the V segment lost 8 bases, leaving 8 bases of the junction unmatched. CDR3 nucleotide sequence: TGTGCCACCGAGGGACAGGGTAGCGAGCAGTACTTC. Residues: CATEGQGSEQYF.

The rearrangement uses TRBV9 and TRBJ2-2; possible D gene TRBD1, 5 bases. The length of the CDR3 is 16 residues. Trimming shortened V by 0 bases and J by 0 bases, and 9 bases separated the two germline ends. Germline V gives CDR1 SGDLS, CDR2 YYNGEE. In DNA, the CDR3 is TGTGCCAGCAGCGTAGCTGCAGGGACGAACACCGGGGAGCTGTTTTTT. This codes for CASSVAAGTNTGELFF.

Concerning this clone itself: The identical CDR3 is also encoded by other nucleotide sequences in the sample. The V call is TRBV6-5, the J call TRBJ2-2; no clear D gene. V lost 2 bases to trimming and J lost 4 bases, with 8 bases between them. Germline V gene data show CDR1 as MNHEY and CDR2 as SVGAGI. This CDR3 is 14 amino acids long. CDR3 loop: CASSYGGSTGELFF. The CDR3 nucleotides read TGTGCCAGCAGTTACGGTGGGTCCACCGGGGAGCTGTTTTTT.

J is TRBJ1-5 and V is TRBV28, with a possible D match to TRBD1 (6 bases). The germline gives CDR1 MDHEN, CDR2 SYDVKM. The V gene lost 3 bases and the J gene lost 5 bases, with 17 bases spanning the gap. This CDR3 region has 16 residues. The DNA of the CDR3 is TGTGCCAGCAGTTTCCGGCCGGGCAGGGGTGATCAGCCCCAGCATTTT. Translating gives CASSFRPGRGDQPQHF. The full variable domain, its missing parts supplied by reference TRBV28 and TRBJ1-5, is DVKVTQSSRYLVKRTGEKVFLECVQDMDHENMFWYRQDPGLGLRLIYFSYDVKMKEKGDIPEGYSVSREKKERFSLILESASTNQTSMYLCASSFRPGRGDQPQHFGDGTRLSIL.

This clone was observed a single time. The chain joins TRBV6-5 to TRBJ2-7, with D maybe TRBD1 (6 bases). The CDR3 runs to 13 residues. CDR1 and CDR2 from the germline V gene are MNHEY and SVGAGI. V lost 7 bases to trimming and J lost 6 bases, with 16 bases between them. The CDR3 spells CASTQQGGREQYF. The CDR3 DNA follows: TGTGCCAGCACTCAACAGGGCGGGCGCGAGCAGTACTTC.

The chain recombines TRBV5-4 with TRBJ2-7; the match to TRBD1 covers 11 bases. Looked up from germline, CDR1 is SGHNT and CDR2 is YYREEE (reference sequence). The ends lost 4 bases at V and 5 bases at J; junction bases unmatched: 5. This CDR3 has 14 residues. CDR3 protein: CASSSWDRGDEQYF. The DNA for the CDR3 is TGTGCCAGCAGCAGCTGGGACAGGGGGGACGAGCAGTACTTC.

The V gene is TRBV7-9, the J gene TRBJ2-5; D gene uncertain. This CDR3 is 13 amino acids long. Germline-derived CDR1 and CDR2 are SEHNR and FQNEAQ (reference sequence). V lost 1 base and J lost 5, with 8 bases in between. The CDR3 loop is CASSLEARETQYF. For the CDR3, the DNA is TGTGCCAGCAGCTTAGAGGCCCGCGAGACCCAGTACTTC.

The gene calls are TRBV27 and TRBJ2-3, with TRBD2 identical over 11 bases. The CDR3 is 14 residues long. The germline V gene has CDR1 MNHEY and CDR2 SMNVEV (reference sequence). J gave up 4 bases and V 6 bases, and 3 bases lay outside the gene matches. The CDR3 reads CASRILAGADTQYF. In DNA form, the CDR3 reads TGTGCCAGCAGGATACTAGCGGGGGCAGATACGCAGTATTTT.

The chain recombines TRBV5-6 with TRBJ1-1; D might be TRBD1 (6 bases). Germline values: CDR1 SGHDT, CDR2 YYEEEE. Trimming removed 9 bases from V and 1 base from J, with 13 bases in between. The CDR3 contains 13 residues. CDR3 in amino acids: CATGRTENTEAFF. The CDR3 nucleotides are TGTGCCACGGGGCGGACAGAGAACACTGAAGCTTTCTTT.

This sequence joins TRBV27 and TRBJ2-1, with TRBD1 matching 7 bases. This CDR3 is 13 amino acids long. Germline CDR1 and CDR2: MNHEY and SMNVEV (reference sequence). V dropped 7 bases and J dropped 4; count of bases not matched to a gene: 4. CDR3 protein: CASNTQGYNEQFF. For the CDR3, the DNA is TGTGCCAGCAACACACAGGGGTACAATGAGCAGTTCTTC.

CDR3 sequence: CASSQDPSGGFPSTDTQYF. In nucleotides, the CDR3 is TGTGCCAGCAGCCAAGATCCTAGCGGGGGATTTCCTAGCACAGATACGCAGTATTTT. J is TRBJ2-3 and V is TRBV14; TRBD2 matches 10 bases. This CDR3 region has 19 residues. V was pared by 0 bases and J by 0 bases, with 9 bases of the junction left unmatched. CDR1 SGHDN and CDR2 FVKESK come from the germline V gene.

This clone has just a few counts. The genes are TRBV15 and TRBJ1-6; D might be TRBD1 (5 bases). CDR1 LNHNV and CDR2 YYDKDF come from the germline V gene (reference sequence). The CDR3 is 14 amino acids. Trimming shortened V by 1 base and J by 10 bases, and 11 bases separated the two germline ends. The DNA for the CDR3 is TGTGCCACCAGCAGAGGAACAGGTGGATCACCCCTCCACTTT. Its protein is CATSRGTGGSPLHF.

The chain employs TRBV4-1 and TRBJ1-5; D is uncertain. The V gene's germline CDR1 is MGHRA and CDR2 YSYEKL. This CDR3 is 15 amino acids long. Trimming stripped 0 bases from V and 8 bases from J, with 14 bases between. CDR3 in amino acids: CASSQDLGDREPQHF. The CDR3 DNA reads TGCGCCAGCAGCCAAGATCTCGGGGATCGGGAGCCCCAGCATTTT.

V gene TRBV10-1 combines with J gene TRBJ2-1, with 7 nucleotides matching TRBD1. Germline CDR1 reads WNHNN; CDR2 reads SYGVQD (reference sequence). The CDR3 is made up of 13 amino acids. Losses at the gene ends were 4 bases for V and 9 bases for J; bases not matched to a gene: 6. This CDR3 reads CASSVTGESEQFF. The DNA for the CDR3 is TGCGCCAGCAGTGTAACAGGGGAATCTGAGCAGTTCTTC.

The chain joins TRBV7-9 to TRBJ2-2; tentative D call: TRBD2 (5 bases). There are 17 residues in the CDR3. Germline values: CDR1 SEHNR, CDR2 FQNEAQ (reference sequence). Trimming took 2 bases from V and 1 from J, leaving 14 bases between them. This CDR3 reads CASSLIGRDGNTGELFF. As DNA, the CDR3 is TGTGCCAGCAGCTTAATCGGTCGGGATGGGAACACCGGGGAGCTGTTTTTT.

The chain recombines TRBV5-5 with TRBJ2-7; 7 nucleotides line up with TRBD1. The germline CDR1 and CDR2 sequences are SGHKS and YYEKEE (reference sequence). The CDR3 has 15 amino acids. Trimming at V came to 1 base and at J to 3 bases, leaving 7 bases not matched to a gene. The CDR3 loop reads CASSLWGTALYEQYF. In DNA, the CDR3 is TGTGCCAGCAGCTTGTGGGGGACAGCGCTCTACGAGCAGTACTTC.

With respect to this clone: Other nucleotide sequences from this sample produce the same CDR3. CDR3 sequence reads: CASSEGGEQYF. Written as DNA, the CDR3 is TGCGCCAGCAGTGAAGGGGGCGAGCAGTACTTC. The chain uses TRBV10-2 and TRBJ2-7; tentative D call: TRBD1 (6 bases). V was shortened by 3 bases and J by 6 bases, with 6 bases between the two germline ends. Germline V gene data show CDR1 as WSHSY and CDR2 as SAAADI. CDR3 length: 11 amino acids.

The chain is built from TRBV4-1 and TRBJ1-5; the D is unclear. The CDR3 contains 13 residues. Germline-derived CDR1 and CDR2 are MGHRA and YSYEKL. Trimming took off 0 bases at V and 3 bases at J, with 3 bases between the two ends. Written as DNA, the CDR3 is TGCGCCAGCAGCCAAGAGACCAATCAGCCCCAGCATTTT. It yields the protein CASSQETNQPQHF.

V gene TRBV25-1 combines with J gene TRBJ1-1; TRBD1 is a possible D gene (5 bases). The CDR3 contains 13 residues. Trimming shortened V by 6 bases and J by 4 bases, and 12 bases separated the two germline ends. Germline V gene data show CDR1 as MGHDK and CDR2 as SYGVNS. CDR3: CASRPGGGTEAFF. Here the CDR3 DNA reads TGTGCCAGCAGACCGGGGGGGGGCACTGAAGCTTTCTTT.

This sequence joins TRBV9 and TRBJ2-7, with 8 positions matching TRBD1. The V and J ends lost 0 bases and 3 bases, in that order; junction bases with no gene match: 8. Germline CDR1 is SGDLS and CDR2 is YYNGEE. The CDR3 extends over 16 amino acids. For the CDR3, the DNA is TGTGCCAGCAGCGTAGGGAGACAGGGGTTATTCTACGAGCAGTACTTC. Protein: CASSVGRQGLFYEQYF.

The genes are TRBV6-5 and TRBJ2-3; 8 nucleotides agree with TRBD2. CDR1 is MNHEY, CDR2 SVGAGI, per germline. The V and J ends lost 2 bases and 2 bases, in that order; junction bases with no gene match: 3. This CDR3 is built from 15 residues. DNA of the CDR3: TGTGCCAGCAGTTACACGGGGGGGCCCACAGATACGCAGTATTTT. It translates to CASSYTGGPTDTQYF.

V usage is TRBV30 and J usage is TRBJ2-2; D may be TRBD2 (6 bases). The germline V gene encodes CDR1 GTSNPN and CDR2 SVGIG (reference sequence). V was trimmed by 5 bases and J by 4 bases, leaving 8 bases between them. The CDR3 extends over 12 amino acids. The CDR3 protein is CAWGGSTGELFF. For the CDR3, the DNA is TGTGCCTGGGGAGGGAGCACCGGGGAGCTGTTTTTT. The full variable domain, with the rest looked up from reference TRBV30 and TRBJ2-2, is SQTIHQWPATLVQPVGSPLSLECTVEGTSNPNLYWYRQAAGRGLQLLFYSVGIGQISSEVPQNLSASRPQDRQFILSSKKLLLSDSGFYLCAWGGSTGELFFGEGSRLTVL.

V usage is TRBV4-1 and J usage is TRBJ1-4, with a tentative D call TRBD1 (6 bases). Trimming left V 4 bases short and J 2 bases short, with 11 bases between. Germline-derived CDR1 and CDR2 are MGHRA and YSYEKL. The CDR3 sequence is 15 residues long. The CDR3 sequence: CASSPLQGTNEKLFF. CDR3 sequence (DNA): TGCGCCAGCAGCCCCCTACAGGGTACTAATGAAAAACTGTTTTTT.

The chain couples TRBV6-5 to TRBJ1-3, with D maybe TRBD1 (6 bases). The CDR3 consists of 14 residues. The germline V gene encodes CDR1 MNHEY and CDR2 SVGAGI. Trimming took 6 bases from V and 2 from J, leaving 11 bases between them. The CDR3 bases are TGTGCCAGCAGACAGGGATGGGCTGGAAACACCATATATTTT. This codes for CASRQGWAGNTIYF.

This chain links TRBV7-9 with TRBJ2-3; 7 nucleotides match TRBD2. J lost 2 bases, V lost 4 bases, and 6 bases had no gene match. The CDR3 extends over 15 amino acids. Germline V gene data show CDR1 as SEHNR and CDR2 as FQNEAQ (reference sequence). The CDR3 region is CASSSGLAATDTQYF. The CDR3 DNA follows: TGTGCCAGCAGCTCCGGGCTAGCGGCCACAGATACGCAGTATTTT.

The chain uses TRBV2 and TRBJ2-2, with D possibly being TRBD1 or TRBD2 (5 bases each). CDR3 length: 15 amino acids. Trimming shortened V by 11 bases and J by 3 bases, and 19 bases separated the two germline ends. The germline V gene has CDR1 SNHLY and CDR2 FYNNEI. DNA for the CDR3: TGTGCCGCGGCCGGGGCAGGGTCAGACACCGGGGAGCTGTTTTTT. It encodes CAAAGAGSDTGELFF.

The CDR3 nucleotides are TGTGCCAGCAGTTTGTTGGAAGAGCAGTACTTC. Its protein is CASSLLEEQYF. This rearrangement joins TRBV11-2 to TRBJ2-7; D not certain. Trimming took 6 bases from V and 7 from J, leaving 10 bases between them. Germline CDR1 is SGHAT and CDR2 is FQNNGV. This CDR3 is built from 11 residues.

The chain employs TRBV5-4 and TRBJ1-1; D is uncertain. The germline CDR1 and CDR2 sequences are SGHNT and YYREEE (reference sequence). This CDR3 spans 13 amino acids. Trimming stripped 1 base from V and 6 bases from J, with 10 bases between. CDR3 protein: CASSLSSDPEAFF. The DNA for the CDR3 is TGTGCCAGCAGCTTGTCTTCAGATCCTGAAGCTTTCTTT.

J is TRBJ2-7 and V is TRBV13; 7 bases map to TRBD1. This CDR3 region has 14 residues. Germline CDR1 is PRHDT and CDR2 is FYEKMQ (reference sequence). Trimming at V came to 3 bases and at J to 5 bases, leaving 7 bases not matched to a gene. The CDR3 sequence: CASSFVGGFDEQYF. CDR3 DNA: TGTGCCAGCAGCTTTGTAGGGGGCTTCGACGAGCAGTACTTC.